This T cell receptor beta chain derives from a study of shared clonotypes between healthy human individuals. Unmatched junction bases numbered 8, after V lost 5 bases and J lost 0 bases. Germline loops: CDR1 GTSNPN, CDR2 SVGIG (reference sequence). This CDR3 region has 17 residues. TCRdb keeps only in-frame clones here, not all; method: immunoSEQ multiplex PCR. The sample holds 400,000 to 600,000 clones, more than 95% seen once. The sequenced sample was naive CD4+ T cells sorted from blood. Sample subset: CD45RA+ positively selected. The J gene is TRBJ2-6, the V gene TRBV30; 9 bases are shared with TRBD2. This receptor was obtained from a woman aged 25 to 39 in good health. The CDR3 here is CAWSELAGNSGANVLTF. CDR3 sequence (DNA): TGTGCCTGGTCCGAACTAGCGGGTAACTCTGGGGCCAACGTCCTGACTTTC. The whole variable domain, filled in from reference TRBV30 and TRBJ2-6, reads SQTIHQWPATLVQPVGSPLSLECTVEGTSNPNLYWYRQAAGRGLQLLFYSVGIGQISSEVPQNLSASRPQDRQFILSSKKLLLSDSGFYLCAWSELAGNSGANVLTFGAGSRLTVL.